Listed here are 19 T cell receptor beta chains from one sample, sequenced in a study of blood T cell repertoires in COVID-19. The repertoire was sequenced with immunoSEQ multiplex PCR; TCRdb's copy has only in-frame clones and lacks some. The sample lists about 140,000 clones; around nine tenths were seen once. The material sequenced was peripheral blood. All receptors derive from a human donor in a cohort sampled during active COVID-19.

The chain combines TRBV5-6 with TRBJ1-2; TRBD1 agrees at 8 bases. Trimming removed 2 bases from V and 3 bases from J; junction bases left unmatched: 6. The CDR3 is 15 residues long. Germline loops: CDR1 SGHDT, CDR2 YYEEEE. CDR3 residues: CASSLGTGIYYGYTF. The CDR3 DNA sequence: TGTGCCAGCAGCTTAGGGACAGGTATTTACTATGGCTACACCTTC.

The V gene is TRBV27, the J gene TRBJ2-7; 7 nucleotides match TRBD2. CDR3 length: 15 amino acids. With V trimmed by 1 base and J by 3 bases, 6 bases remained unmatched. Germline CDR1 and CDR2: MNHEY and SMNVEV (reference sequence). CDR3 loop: CASSLLAGAFYEQYF. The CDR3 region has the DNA TGTGCCAGCAGTTTATTGGCGGGAGCCTTCTACGAGCAGTACTTC.

The CDR3 DNA reads TGTGCCAGCAGCTCAGCTACAGTTACGGCGTGGGAGACCCAGTACTTC. Its translation is CASSSATVTAWETQYF. The rearrangement joins TRBV5-5 to TRBJ2-5; D unresolved. The CDR3 consists of 16 residues. The germline CDR1 and CDR2 sequences are SGHKS and YYEKEE (reference sequence). V was clipped by 3 bases and J by 5 bases, with 20 bases between them.

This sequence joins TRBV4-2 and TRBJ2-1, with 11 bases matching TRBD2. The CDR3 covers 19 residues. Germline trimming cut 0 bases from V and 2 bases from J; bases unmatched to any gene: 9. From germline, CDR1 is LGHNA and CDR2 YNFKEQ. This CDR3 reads CASSQDLGVAGGPYNEQFF. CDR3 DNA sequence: TGTGCCAGCAGCCAAGATTTGGGTGTAGCGGGAGGGCCCTACAATGAGCAGTTCTTC.

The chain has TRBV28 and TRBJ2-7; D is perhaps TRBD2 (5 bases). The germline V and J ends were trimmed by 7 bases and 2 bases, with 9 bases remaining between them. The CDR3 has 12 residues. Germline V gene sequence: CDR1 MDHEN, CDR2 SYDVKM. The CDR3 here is CASTEGTYEQYF. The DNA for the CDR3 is TGTGCCAGCACAGAGGGAACCTACGAGCAGTACTTC.

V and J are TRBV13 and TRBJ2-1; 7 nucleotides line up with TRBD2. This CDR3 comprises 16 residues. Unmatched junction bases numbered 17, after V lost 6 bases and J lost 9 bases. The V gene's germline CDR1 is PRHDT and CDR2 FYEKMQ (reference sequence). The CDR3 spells CASRTEGVAGRGEQFF. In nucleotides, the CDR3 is TGTGCCAGCAGGACCGAAGGGGTGGCGGGGAGGGGTGAGCAGTTCTTC. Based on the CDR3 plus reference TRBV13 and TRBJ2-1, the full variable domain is AAGVIQSPRHLIKEKRETATLKCYPIPRHDTVYWYQQGPGQDPQFLISFYEKMQSDKGSIPDRFSAQQFSDYHSELNMSSLELGDSALYFCASRTEGVAGRGEQFFGPGTRLTVL.

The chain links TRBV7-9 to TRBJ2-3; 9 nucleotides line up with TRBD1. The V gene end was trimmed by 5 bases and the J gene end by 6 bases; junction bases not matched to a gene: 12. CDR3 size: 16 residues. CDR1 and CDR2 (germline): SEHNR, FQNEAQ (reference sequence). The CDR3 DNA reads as TGTGCCAGCAGCGCCCAACCGGGACAGGGTGCGGATACGCAGTATTTT. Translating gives CASSAQPGQGADTQYF.

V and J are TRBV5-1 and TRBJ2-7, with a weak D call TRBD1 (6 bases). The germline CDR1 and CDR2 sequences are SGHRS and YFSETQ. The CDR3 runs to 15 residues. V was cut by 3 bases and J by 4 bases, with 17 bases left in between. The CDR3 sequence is CASSSTAPGAYEQYF. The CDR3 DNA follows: TGCGCCAGCAGCTCGACAGCCCCAGGGGCGTACGAGCAGTACTTC.

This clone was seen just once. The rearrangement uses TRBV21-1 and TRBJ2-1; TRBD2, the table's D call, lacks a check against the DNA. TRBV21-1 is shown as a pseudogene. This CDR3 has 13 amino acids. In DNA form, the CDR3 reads TGTGCCAGCAGCCTCGGGACTTACAATGAGCAGTTCTTC. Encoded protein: CASSLGTYNEQFF.

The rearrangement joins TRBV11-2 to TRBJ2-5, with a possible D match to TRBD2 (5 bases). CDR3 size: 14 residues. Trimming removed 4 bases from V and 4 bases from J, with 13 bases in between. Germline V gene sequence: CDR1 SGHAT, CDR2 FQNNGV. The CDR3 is CASSSVRDVETQYF. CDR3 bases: TGTGCCAGCAGCTCGGTCCGGGATGTAGAGACCCAGTACTTC. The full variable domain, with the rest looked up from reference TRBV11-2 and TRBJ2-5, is EAGVAQSPRYKIIEKRQSVAFWCNPISGHATLYWYQQILGQGPKLLIQFQNNGVVDDSQLPKDRFSAERLKGVDSTLKIQPAKLEDSAVYLCASSSVRDVETQYFGPGTRLLVL.

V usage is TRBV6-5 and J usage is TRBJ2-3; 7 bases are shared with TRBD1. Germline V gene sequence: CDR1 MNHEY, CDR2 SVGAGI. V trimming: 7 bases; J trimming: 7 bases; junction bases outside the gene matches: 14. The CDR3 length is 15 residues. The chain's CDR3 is CASTTGSTGKNTQYF. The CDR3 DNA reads TGTGCCAGCACCACTGGCTCGACAGGGAAAAATACGCAGTATTTT.

The CDR3 nucleotides read TGCGCCAGCAGCTACGGGAACACCGGGGAGCTGTTTTTT. Amino acid sequence: CASSYGNTGELFF. The chain has TRBV5-1 and TRBJ2-2; D not resolved. The CDR3 length is 13 residues. V was shortened by 3 bases and J by 1 base, with 4 bases between the two germline ends. In germline, CDR1 is SGHRS, CDR2 YFSETQ.

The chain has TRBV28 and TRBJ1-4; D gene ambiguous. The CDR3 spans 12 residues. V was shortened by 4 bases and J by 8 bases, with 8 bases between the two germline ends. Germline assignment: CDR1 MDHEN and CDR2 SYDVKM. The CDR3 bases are TGTGCCAGCAGTTGGCGGGTCGAAAAACTGTTTTTT. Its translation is CASSWRVEKLFF.

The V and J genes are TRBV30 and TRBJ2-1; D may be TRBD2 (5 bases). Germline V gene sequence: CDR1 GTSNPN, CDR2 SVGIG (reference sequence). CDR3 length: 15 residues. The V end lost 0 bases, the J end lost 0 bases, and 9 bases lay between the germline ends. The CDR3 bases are TGTGCCTGGAGTGTCGGGGTAAGCTCCTACAATGAGCAGTTCTTC. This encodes CAWSVGVSSYNEQFF.

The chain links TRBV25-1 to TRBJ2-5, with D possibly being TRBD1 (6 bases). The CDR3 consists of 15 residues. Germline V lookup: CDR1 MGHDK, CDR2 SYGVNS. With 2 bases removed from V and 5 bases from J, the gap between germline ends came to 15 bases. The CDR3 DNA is TGTGCCAGCAGTGAACCAGCAGGGGTGATCGAGACCCAGTACTTC. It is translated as CASSEPAGVIETQYF.

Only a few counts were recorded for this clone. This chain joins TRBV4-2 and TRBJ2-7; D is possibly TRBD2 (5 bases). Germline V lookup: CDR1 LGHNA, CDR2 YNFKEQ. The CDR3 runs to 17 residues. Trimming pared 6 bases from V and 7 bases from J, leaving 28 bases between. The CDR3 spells CASSPHDGGFSVGEQYF. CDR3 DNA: TGTGCCAGCAGTCCCCATGATGGAGGTTTCTCTGTGGGGGAGCAGTACTTC.

CDR3 amino acids: CASSGQGTYEQYF. CDR3 coding DNA: TGTGCCAGCAGCGGACAGGGAACCTACGAGCAGTACTTC. The chain carries TRBV28 and TRBJ2-7; TRBD1 matches at 8 bases. V gave up 6 bases and J gave up 2 bases; unmatched junction bases: 3. CDR1 and CDR2 from the germline V gene are MDHEN and SYDVKM. The CDR3 is 13 residues long.

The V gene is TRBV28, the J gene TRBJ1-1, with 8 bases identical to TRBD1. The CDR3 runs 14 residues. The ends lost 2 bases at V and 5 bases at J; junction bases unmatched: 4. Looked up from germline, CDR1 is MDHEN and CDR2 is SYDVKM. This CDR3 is CASSLTNRGTEAFF. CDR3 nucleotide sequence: TGTGCCAGCAGTTTAACCAACAGGGGGACTGAAGCTTTCTTT.

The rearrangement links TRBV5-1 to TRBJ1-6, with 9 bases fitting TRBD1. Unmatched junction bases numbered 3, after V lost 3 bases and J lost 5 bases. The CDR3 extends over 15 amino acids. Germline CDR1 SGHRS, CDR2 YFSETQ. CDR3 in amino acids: CASSWGTGNNSPLHF. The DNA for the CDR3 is TGCGCCAGCAGCTGGGGGACAGGGAATAATTCACCCCTCCACTTT.